The T cell receptor (beta chain) described here comes from a study of blood T cell repertoires in COVID-19. Study at large: From the United States, Italy and Spain came samples of acute and convalescent COVID-19. Sample material is recorded as cDNA or gDNA derived from T cells, B-cell-depleted T cells, or PBMCs.

Authors' data handling: Reference gene primer amplification yielded estimated nucleated cell counts. Measured with immunoSEQ multiplex PCR; TCRdb has only the in-frame clones, and not every one. Clone size and the V and J calls come from that table; the DNA yielded D and trimming. The data hold 10,000 to 15,000 clones, with approximately 85% observed a single time. Germline CDR1 SEHNR, CDR2 FQNEAQ (reference sequence). This CDR3 spans 14 amino acids. V lost 1 base to trimming and J lost 4 bases, with 10 bases between them. This sequence joins TRBV7-9 and TRBJ1-2, with D tentatively TRBD1 (5 bases). The receptor comes from a human donor in a cohort sampled during active COVID-19. The material sequenced was peripheral blood. The DNA for the CDR3 is TGTGCCAGCAGCTTAGGCCAGGGAATCTATGGCTACACCTTC. Its protein is CASSLGQGIYGYTF.